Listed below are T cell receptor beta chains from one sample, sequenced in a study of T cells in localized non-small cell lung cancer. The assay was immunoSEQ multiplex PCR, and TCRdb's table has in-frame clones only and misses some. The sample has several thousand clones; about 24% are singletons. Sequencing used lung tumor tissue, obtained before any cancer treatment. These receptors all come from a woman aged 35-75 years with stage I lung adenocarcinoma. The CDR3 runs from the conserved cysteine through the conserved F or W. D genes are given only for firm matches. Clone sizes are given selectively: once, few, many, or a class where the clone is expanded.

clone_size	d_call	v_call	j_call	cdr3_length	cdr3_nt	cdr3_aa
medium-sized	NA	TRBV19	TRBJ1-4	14	TGTGCCAGTAGTATAATGGCAGCGAATGAAAAACTGTTTTTT	CASSIMAANEKLFF
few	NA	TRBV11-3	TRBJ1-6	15	TGTGCCAGCAGCCAGGATGGGCGGGCTGATTCACCCCTCCACTTT	CASSQDGRADSPLHF
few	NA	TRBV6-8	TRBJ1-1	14	TGTGCCAGCAGTTACACTGGGGGCGGCACTGAAGCTTTCTTT	CASSYTGGGTEAFF
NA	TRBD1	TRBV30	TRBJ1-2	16	TGTGCCTGGAGTGATACCGGGACAGGTCCTGTGTATGGCTACACCTTC	CAWSDTGTGPVYGYTF
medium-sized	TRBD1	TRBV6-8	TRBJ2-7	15	TGTGCCAGCAGTTTTGGGACAGGGGGCATCAACGAGCAGTACTTC	CASSFGTGGINEQYF
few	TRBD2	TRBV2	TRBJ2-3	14	TGTGCCAGCAGTGAAACTAGCGCCACAGATACGCAGTATTTT	CASSETSATDTQYF
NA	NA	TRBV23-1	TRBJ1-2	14	TGCGCCAGCAGTCCCGCGGGGGAAGCGGGAGGCTACACCTTC	CASSPAGEAGGYTF
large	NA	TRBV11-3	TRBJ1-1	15	TGTGCCAGCAGCAAAAAGGGGCGGGATTGGGGTGAAGCTTTCTTT	CASSKKGRDWGEAFF
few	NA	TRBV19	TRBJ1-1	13	TGTGCCAGTAGTGAAGGGCGTTACACTGAAGCTTTCTTT	CASSEGRYTEAFF
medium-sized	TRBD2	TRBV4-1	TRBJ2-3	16	TGCGCCAGCAGCCTGTGGACTAGCGGGGAATCAGATACGCAGTATTTT	CASSLWTSGESDTQYF
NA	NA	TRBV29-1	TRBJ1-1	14	TGCAGCGTTGGGCGGGCGGCACCGAACACTGAAGCTTTCTTT	CSVGRAAPNTEAFF
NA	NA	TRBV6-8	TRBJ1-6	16	TGTGCCAGCAGTTACATTCCCGCGGGTTTGGGTTCACCCCTCCACTTT	CASSYIPAGLGSPLHF
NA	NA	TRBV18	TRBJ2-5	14	TGTGCCAGCTCACCACCGGGCCAGGCAGAGACCCAGTACTTC	CASSPPGQAETQYF
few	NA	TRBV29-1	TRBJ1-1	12	TGCAGCGTTGAGAGTTTAGGGACTGAAGCTTTCTTT	CSVESLGTEAFF
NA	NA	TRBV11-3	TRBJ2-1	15	TGTGCCAGCAGCCCCCCAGGAGCGGCGTACAATGAGCAGTTCTTC	CASSPPGAAYNEQFF
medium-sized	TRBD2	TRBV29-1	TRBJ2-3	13	TGCAGCGTTGGTGTGGGAGGGACAGATACGCAGTATTTT	CSVGVGGTDTQYF